Listed below are T cell receptor beta chains from one sample, sequenced in a study of T cells in Graves' hyperthyroidism and ophthalmopathy. TCRdb redid the calling of the multiplex PCR reads with MiXCR, one entry per CDR3 protein. In the table there are hundreds of thousands of distinct CDR3 sequences, roughly a sixth of which are singletons. The specimen sequenced was blood. All receptors come from a woman between 45 and 60 years old with Graves' hyperthyroidism that later progressed to Graves' ophthalmopathy. Both conserved end residues are part of each CDR3. D genes are given only for firm matches. Where a row states a size, it is once, few, many or the class of an expanded clone; other rows omit it.

>14|-|TRBD1|TRBV4-1|TRBJ2-7
TGCGCCAGCAGTCGGACAGGGGGTTACTACGAGCAGTACTTC
CASSRTGGYYEQYF
>14|-|TRBD2|TRBV20-1|TRBJ2-1
TGCAGTGCTAGCGGGGGGGCGGGCCAGAATGAGCAGTTCTTC
CSASGGAGQNEQFF
>15|-|-|TRBV3-1|TRBJ2-3
TGTGCCAGCAGCCAAGATGGACAGAGCACAGATGCGCAGTATTTT
CASSQDGQSTDAQYF
>15|-|-|TRBV10-3|TRBJ1-5
TGTGCCATCAGTTCAACAGGGTTCAGCAATCAGCCCCAGCATTTT
CAISSTGFSNQPQHF
>16|few|TRBD1|TRBV12-3/TRBV12-4|TRBJ1-5
TGTGCCAGCAGTTTAGGCCCGGGACAGGGCCAATCGGCCCAGCATTTT
CASSLGPGQGQSAQHF
>14|many|TRBD2|TRBV28|TRBJ2-1
TGTGCCAGCAAGGGCGGGGGTTCCTACAATGAGCAGTTCTTC
CASKGGGSYNEQFF
>13|-|-|TRBV6-5|TRBJ2-7
TGTGCCAGCAGTTACTTAGGGGGGCTCGAGCAGTACTTC
CASSYLGGLEQYF
>13|-|-|TRBV25-1|TRBJ2-7
TGTGCCAGCGAGGGGGGGGCGGCCTACGAGCAGTACTTC
CASEGGAAYEQYF
>16|many|TRBD1|TRBV7-6|TRBJ2-7
TGTGCCAGCAGTAGGACAGGGGGCTTGAGCTCCTACGAGCAGTACTTC
CASSRTGGLSSYEQYF
>13|many|-|TRBV18|TRBJ1-1
TGTGCCAGCTCACCACCCCTGACAGATGAAGCTTTCTTT
CASSPPLTDEAFF
>16|few|TRBD1|TRBV20-1|TRBJ1-5
TGCAGTGCTAGAGGGTCCGGGGGGACAGGGGACCAGCCCCAGCATTTT
CSARGSGGTGDQPQHF
>14|many|-|TRBV5-8|TRBJ2-3
TGTGCCAGCAGCCTCGGACAGTTCCCAGATACGCAGTATTTT
CASSLGQFPDTQYF
>15|many|TRBD2|TRBV27|TRBJ2-1
TGTGCCAGCATAGTGACAAGCGGGGGGCACAATGAGCAGTTCTTC
CASIVTSGGHNEQFF
>16|-|-|TRBV7-2|TRBJ2-5
TGTGCCAGCAGCTTAGCCCTTCAGGGGCCCCAAGAGACCCAGTACTTC
CASSLALQGPQETQYF
>16|many|TRBD1|TRBV5-1|TRBJ1-5
TGCGCCAGCAGACCGGGACAGGGGGTAAGCAATCAGCCCCAGCATTTT
CASRPGQGVSNQPQHF
>17|few|TRBD2|TRBV7-2|TRBJ2-5
TGTGCCAGCAGCCTTAGGAGGGGGCGGGGGGGCTGGGAGACCCAGTACTTC
CASSLRRGRGGWETQYF
>14|-|-|TRBV20-1|TRBJ1-4
TGCAGTGCTAGAGAGGCCAGGTTTATTGAAAAACTGTTTTTT
CSAREARFIEKLFF
>14|-|TRBD1|TRBV9|TRBJ1-2
TGTGCCAGCGCCGTGGGGACAGGGGACTATGGCTACACCTTC
CASAVGTGDYGYTF
>12|many|-|TRBV20-1|TRBJ2-7
TGCAGTGCTAGCGGGGTGATTTACGAGCAGTACTTC
CSASGVIYEQYF
>15|few|TRBD2|TRBV6-1|TRBJ2-1
TGTGCCAGCCCGAGTCAGCGGGGGGGCTACAATGAGCAGTTCTTC
CASPSQRGGYNEQFF
>15|many|TRBD2|TRBV20-1|TRBJ2-1
TGCAGTGCTAGAGAGGCCCTCCGGGGGGGAGATGAGCAGTTCTTC
CSAREALRGGDEQFF
>15|-|TRBD1|TRBV6-5|TRBJ1-2
TGTGCCAGCAGTTACACTGGGACAGCTAACTATGGCTACACCTTC
CASSYTGTANYGYTF
>16|many|-|TRBV12-3/TRBV12-4|TRBJ1-4
TGTGCCAGCAGCCTCCTTAGGACTCAGGGGAATGAAAAACTGTTTTTT
CASSLLRTQGNEKLFF
>14|many|-|TRBV2|TRBJ1-1
TGTGCCAGCACATACCTGCGTTCGGGCACTGAAGCTTTCTTT
CASTYLRSGTEAFF
>14|many|-|TRBV6-1|TRBJ1-1
TGTGCCAGCAGTTTAGACAGTACGAACACTGAAGCTTTCTTT
CASSLDSTNTEAFF
>17|-|-|TRBV5-1|TRBJ2-1
TGCGCCAGCAGCTTGGTTCTGGCGGCGCCCTCCTACAATGAGCAGTTCTTC
CASSLVLAAPSYNEQFF
>15|-|-|TRBV6-5|TRBJ1-1
TGTGCCAGCAGTTACTCGAAAACCAGGAACACTGAAGCTTTCTTT
CASSYSKTRNTEAFF
>13|few|-|TRBV5-1|TRBJ1-2
TGCGCCAGCAGCCCCTCGCAGTTGCAAGGCTACACCTTC
CASSPSQLQGYTF
>13|few|TRBD1|TRBV10-1|TRBJ2-7
TGCGCCAGCAGTGAGTGGACAGGGAACGAGCAGTACTTC
CASSEWTGNEQYF
>17|-|TRBD1|TRBV5-1|TRBJ1-4
TGCGCCAGCAGCTTGGGGACAGGTCGAGGAACTAATGAAAAACTGTTTTTT
CASSLGTGRGTNEKLFF
>15|-|TRBD1|TRBV13|TRBJ1-4
TGTGCCAGCAGCCGTGCCGGGACAGGGTCTGAAAAACTGTTTTTT
CASSRAGTGSEKLFF
>16|few|-|TRBV7-8|TRBJ1-4
TGTGCCAGCAGCTTTTCGGAGGGCACAACTAATGAAAAACTGTTTTTT
CASSFSEGTTNEKLFF
>13|-|-|TRBV19|TRBJ1-3
TGTGCCAGTACTGGGTTCCCTGGAAACACCATATATTTT
CASTGFPGNTIYF
>13|few|-|TRBV14|TRBJ1-1
TGTGCCAGCAGGCCTAAGACGAACACTGAAGCTTTCTTT
CASRPKTNTEAFF
>17|-|TRBD1|TRBV19|TRBJ1-6
TGTGCCAGTAGTACCGGACAGGGGGGAAGAAATAATTCACCCCTCCACTTT
CASSTGQGGRNNSPLHF
>15|-|-|TRBV7-9|TRBJ2-4
TGTGCCAGCAGCGCCGAGTACTTAGCCAAAAACATTCAGTACTTC
CASSAEYLAKNIQYF